Listed below are T cell receptor beta chains from one sample, sequenced in a study of shared clonotypes between healthy human individuals. The data were produced by immunoSEQ multiplex PCR, yet TCRdb's version contains in-frame clones alone and is incomplete. The sample lists about 2.3 million clones, roughly 92% occurring once. Sequenced material: naive CD4+ T cells from PBMCs. These receptors originate from a young man in good health. Some clones in this sample may be carry-over from other donors' samples. The CDR3 runs from the conserved cysteine through the conserved F or W. A D gene is named only where the DNA matches it firmly. Clone size is shown for a subset of rows, as once, few, many or a class of expanded clone.

v_gene,d_gene,j_gene,abundance,CDR3nt,CDR3aa
TRBV7-2,.,TRBJ1-2,.,TGTGCCAGCAGCTTAGAGCGACTTTATGGCTACACCTTC,CASSLERLYGYTF
TRBV18,.,TRBJ2-1,.,TGTGCCAGCTCATCGCAGCCGGGGGGCGACTACAATGAGCAGTTCTTC,CASSSQPGGDYNEQFF
TRBV18,.,TRBJ2-2,.,TGTGCCAGCTCCGACACTGGAGGTAACACCGGGGAGCTGTTTTTT,CASSDTGGNTGELFF
TRBV6-1,.,TRBJ2-1,.,TGTGCCAGCTCAAGGTCCGGGGCCAATGAGCAGTTCTTC,CASSRSGANEQFF
TRBV14,.,TRBJ2-7,.,TGTGCCAGCAGCCAAAATCGGCACCACGAGCAGTACTTC,CASSQNRHHEQYF
TRBV7-2,.,TRBJ2-7,.,TGTGCCAGCAGCTTAGGGGGCCGCTACGAGCAGTACTTC,CASSLGGRYEQYF
TRBV5-1,.,TRBJ2-2,.,TGCGCCAGCAGCTCGACCCTAGGGAACACCGGGGAGCTGTTTTTT,CASSSTLGNTGELFF
TRBV5-4,.,TRBJ1-1,once,TGTGCCAGCAGTCAGGTGGGTCTTGAAGCTTTCTTT,CASSQVGLEAFF
TRBV5-6,TRBD1,TRBJ1-2,.,TGTGCCAGCAGCCTGGTCCCGGGACAGGGGGTTTCCGGCTACACCTTC,CASSLVPGQGVSGYTF
TRBV7-8,.,TRBJ2-3,.,TGTGCCAGCAGCTTAGACAGAGATTCCACAGATACGCAGTATTTT,CASSLDRDSTDTQYF
TRBV6-1,.,TRBJ1-1,.,TGTGCCAGCAACCTAGAACCGGGGACCGGAGCTTTCTTT,CASNLEPGTGAFF
TRBV5-1,TRBD2,TRBJ2-3,.,TGCGCCAGCAGCGCCGGATGGGGCGGGAGAGGAGATACGCAGTATTTT,CASSAGWGGRGDTQYF
TRBV18,.,TRBJ2-5,.,TGTGCCAGCTCAATAAAAGTCGGGGGCAAAGAGACCCAGTACTTC,CASSIKVGGKETQYF
TRBV28,.,TRBJ2-1,once,TGTGCCAGCAGTCAAGGGGGAGCTAACAATGAGCAGTTCTTC,CASSQGGANNEQFF
TRBV7-2,.,TRBJ1-2,once,TGTGCCAGCAGCTTAGAGGCGCGGCAGCCCTATGGCTACACCTTC,CASSLEARQPYGYTF
TRBV27,.,TRBJ1-4,.,TGTGCCAGCAGCCCCAGACAGTGGGAAAAACTGTTTTTT,CASSPRQWEKLFF
TRBV5-6,TRBD2,TRBJ2-3,.,TGTGCCAGCAGCCACCAACTAGCGGGAGAAGGTGCAGATACGCAGTATTTT,CASSHQLAGEGADTQYF
TRBV5-4,.,TRBJ2-6,once,TGTGCCAGCAGCTTGGAACAGATCTTCAGTGGCAACGTCCTGACTTTC,CASSLEQIFSGNVLTF
TRBV5-1,TRBD2,TRBJ2-3,.,TGCGCCAGCATGTGGGCTAGCGGGAGCTTGCTGGCAGATACGCAGTATTTT,CASMWASGSLLADTQYF
TRBV11-2,.,TRBJ1-2,.,TGTGCCAGCAGCTTAGCGACCCTCGGAGGCTACACCTTC,CASSLATLGGYTF
TRBV4-1,TRBD1,TRBJ2-7,.,TGCGCCAGCAGCCGAGGACAGGGAAACGTCTACGAGCAGTACTTC,CASSRGQGNVYEQYF
TRBV28,TRBD2,TRBJ2-3,once,TGTGCCAGCAGTCGGACTAGACGGGCAGATACGCAGTATTTT,CASSRTRRADTQYF
TRBV27,TRBD2,TRBJ2-1,.,TGTGCCAGCAGTTTATTCACTAGCGGGACAGGCAATGAGCAGTTCTTC,CASSLFTSGTGNEQFF
TRBV28,.,TRBJ2-7,.,TGTGCCAGCAGTTTAGGGCCGGCCTACGAGCAGTACTTC,CASSLGPAYEQYF
TRBV28,.,TRBJ2-5,.,TGTGCCAGCAGGCGAACAGGGGGGGTACTCCAAGAGACCCAGTACTTC,CASRRTGGVLQETQYF
TRBV5-1,TRBD2,TRBJ2-3,.,TGCGCCAGCAGCTTGGGGCTAGCGGGAGTCGCAGATACGCAGTATTTT,CASSLGLAGVADTQYF
TRBV4-3,.,TRBJ2-7,.,TGCGCCAGCAGCCAAGATCCGCGGGGTCTTTCCTACGAGCAGTACTTC,CASSQDPRGLSYEQYF
TRBV18,.,TRBJ2-7,.,TGTGCCAGCTCACCACCGGCCTCCTACGAGCAGTACTTC,CASSPPASYEQYF
TRBV28,.,TRBJ2-1,.,TGTGCCAGCAGTTTTGGGACGGTTGAGCAGTTCTTC,CASSFGTVEQFF
TRBV7-3,.,TRBJ1-1,once,TGTGCCAGCAGCCAGGCGGGGGTGAACACTGAAGCTTTCTTT,CASSQAGVNTEAFF
TRBV7-2,.,TRBJ1-2,once,TGTGCCAGCAGCTTAGCGTTTTCCGGTTTTTACACCTTC,CASSLAFSGFYTF
TRBV5-1,.,TRBJ2-1,.,TGCGCCAGCAGCCCTTGGGGTGATGAGCAGTTCTTC,CASSPWGDEQFF
TRBV6-6,.,TRBJ2-1,once,TGTGCCAGCAGTCCCATGGCACCCTCCTACAATGAGCAGTTCTTC,CASSPMAPSYNEQFF
TRBV7-6,.,TRBJ1-3,once,TGTGCCAGCAGCTTAGCGAGGGCCGGGGAAGTCGGAAACACCATATATTTT,CASSLARAGEVGNTIYF
TRBV27,.,TRBJ2-7,.,TGTGCCAGCAGTGGGACGCCCCCCGAGGACGAGCAGTACTTC,CASSGTPPEDEQYF
TRBV19,.,TRBJ2-7,.,TGTGCCAGTAGTATGGCGGGGAAGCAGTACTTC,CASSMAGKQYF
TRBV7-2,TRBD2,TRBJ2-1,.,TGTGCCAGCAGCTTAAGACTAGCGGGATTCTACAATGAGCAGTTCTTC,CASSLRLAGFYNEQFF
TRBV7-2,.,TRBJ2-5,.,TGTGCCAGCAGCTTGCTACGAGAGACCCAGTACTTC,CASSLLRETQYF
TRBV5-1,TRBD1,TRBJ2-2,.,TGCGCCAGCAGCTTGCCCCGGGGACAGGGGGCGAACACCGGGGAGCTGTTTTTT,CASSLPRGQGANTGELFF
TRBV6-6,TRBD2,TRBJ2-3,.,TGTGCCAGCAGTTCCCCCGGGACTAGCGGGAGGCCCACGTATTTT,CASSSPGTSGRPTYF
TRBV7-3,.,TRBJ2-3,.,TGTGCCAGCAGCGAAGTCGGGGGGCCAGATACGCAGTATTTT,CASSEVGGPDTQYF
TRBV27,.,TRBJ1-2,once,TGTGCCAGCAGTCCGTGGGGAGGGGGCTATGGCTACACCTTC,CASSPWGGGYGYTF
TRBV19,.,TRBJ1-1,.,TGTGCCAGTAGTACCGTCGCGGTGGGGAACACTGAAGCTTTCTTT,CASSTVAVGNTEAFF
TRBV19,.,TRBJ1-2,.,TGTGCCAGTAGTAAGCGGACTACTCCTTTGGGGGGAAACTATGGCTACACCTTC,CASSKRTTPLGGNYGYTF
TRBV5-8,.,TRBJ1-3,.,TGTGCCAGCAGCTTGCCCCCTCCAGGGAGCGCTGGAAACACCATATATTTT,CASSLPPPGSAGNTIYF
TRBV15,TRBD1,TRBJ2-7,.,TGTGCCACCAGCAGAGGCGGGACAGGGGGTGGGGAGCAGTACTTC,CATSRGGTGGGEQYF
TRBV6-5,.,TRBJ1-5,.,TGTGCCAGCAGTTACAGGGGAGGTGATCAGCCCCAGCATTTT,CASSYRGGDQPQHF
TRBV5-1,TRBD1,TRBJ2-1,.,TGCGCCAGCAGCTTGAATCCCGGACAGGGGCAGTTCTTC,CASSLNPGQGQFF
TRBV10-3,TRBD2,TRBJ2-4,once,TGTGCCATCTCGCCTAGCGGGAACCTAGCCAAAAACATTCAGTACTTC,CAISPSGNLAKNIQYF
TRBV18,.,TRBJ1-1,.,TGTGCCAGCTCACCAAAGGAACACACTGAAGCTTTCTTT,CASSPKEHTEAFF